These 29 T cell receptor beta chains originate from one sample sequenced in a study of blood T cell repertoires in COVID-19. Clones were sequenced by immunoSEQ multiplex PCR, and TCRdb holds only the in-frame ones, with some missing. In the table there are some 200,000 clones, roughly nine tenths of which are singletons. The material sequenced was PBMCs or T cells enriched from blood (not recorded which). These TCRs come from a woman aged 50 to 60 in a cohort exposed to, infected with or recovered from COVID-19 (not recorded which).

The chain recombines TRBV19 with TRBJ2-1, with 10 bases identical to TRBD2. V was pared by 5 bases and J by 4 bases, with 5 bases of the junction left unmatched. The CDR3 has 15 residues. Germline lookup yields CDR1 LNHDA and CDR2 SQIVND (reference sequence). Here the CDR3 reads CASSELAGGYNEQFF. The CDR3 region has the DNA TGTGCCAGTAGTGAATTAGCGGGGGGATACAATGAGCAGTTCTTC.

This chain links TRBV6-2 or TRBV6-3 with TRBJ1-3, with D possibly matching TRBD1 (5 bases). This CDR3 region has 16 residues. Trimming cost V 4 bases and J 0 bases, with 13 bases left between them. Germline V gene data show CDR1 as MNHEY and CDR2 as SVGEGT. Here the CDR3 reads CASSWSRVLSGNTIYF. CDR3 bases: TGTGCCAGCAGTTGGAGCAGGGTGCTCTCTGGAAACACCATATATTTT.

The chain uses TRBV4-3 and TRBJ1-1, with unresolved D. V lost 3 bases to trimming and J lost 1 base, with 9 bases between them. Germline loops: CDR1 LGHNA, CDR2 YSLEER. CDR3 length: 14 residues. This CDR3 reads CASSHGISNTEAFF. CDR3 nucleotides: TGCGCCAGCAGCCACGGGATTTCGAACACTGAAGCTTTCTTT.

The chain employs TRBV27 and TRBJ1-6, with D maybe TRBD1 (5 bases). The CDR3 sequence is 14 residues long. The germline V and J ends were trimmed by 3 bases and 10 bases, with 13 bases remaining between them. The germline gives CDR1 MNHEY, CDR2 SMNVEV (reference sequence). The CDR3, as DNA: TGTGCCAGCAGTTTTAAGGGGCGCGGATCACCCCTCCACTTT. Amino acid sequence: CASSFKGRGSPLHF.

V is TRBV5-1 and J is TRBJ1-6; 9 positions match TRBD1. CDR1 is SGHRS, CDR2 YFSETQ, per germline. CDR3 size: 16 residues. The V and J ends lost 3 bases and 9 bases, in that order; junction bases with no gene match: 10. The CDR3 sequence: CASSYTGGVRGSPLHF. The CDR3 DNA sequence: TGCGCCAGCAGCTATACAGGGGGCGTTAGGGGTTCACCCCTCCACTTT.

CDR3 sequence reads: CASSPTGLAPDTQYF. The CDR3 DNA reads as TGCGCCAGCAGCCCCACGGGACTAGCACCAGATACGCAGTATTTT. The chain has TRBV5-1 and TRBJ2-3, with 9 bases fitting TRBD2. CDR3 length: 15 amino acids. V lost 4 bases, J lost 4 bases, and 7 bases stayed unmatched. Germline-derived CDR1 and CDR2 are SGHRS and YFSETQ.

This clone was seen more than once but under ten times. V usage is TRBV7-9 and J usage is TRBJ2-5; the D is unclear. The germline V gene encodes CDR1 SEHNR and CDR2 FQNEAQ (reference sequence). The germline V and J ends were trimmed by 0 bases and 2 bases, with 7 bases remaining between them. The CDR3 covers 14 residues. The CDR3 protein is CASSLAAGQETQYF. The CDR3 DNA reads as TGTGCCAGCAGCTTAGCGGCAGGACAAGAGACCCAGTACTTC.

The sample holds one count of this clone. This chain uses TRBV27 with TRBJ1-6; D is perhaps TRBD1 (5 bases). The V gene's germline CDR1 is MNHEY and CDR2 SMNVEV (reference sequence). CDR3 size: 20 residues. The V end was cut by 6 bases, the J end by 9 bases, with 33 bases between. The CDR3: CASSRWNLTPGSSLFSPLHF. The CDR3 DNA sequence: TGTGCCAGCAGCCGTTGGAACTTAACGCCAGGGTCGAGTCTATTTTCACCCCTCCACTTT.

The CDR3, as DNA: TGTGCCAGCAGCCGGCGGGACCTCGACAATGAGCAGTTCTTC. Translating gives CASSRRDLDNEQFF. The V and J genes are TRBV3-1 (or the pseudogene TRBV3-2) and TRBJ2-1; the D gene is possibly TRBD2 (6 bases). The CDR3 covers 14 residues. Between the trimmed V and J ends, which lost 4 bases and 5 bases, there was a span of 12 bases. The germline CDR1 and CDR2 sequences are LGHDT and YNNKEL (reference sequence).

This chain uses TRBV6-5 with TRBJ1-2, with 7 bases matching TRBD1. Looked up from germline, CDR1 is MNHEY and CDR2 is SVGAGI. V lost 7 bases to trimming and J lost 7 bases; unmatched junction nucleotides: 9. The CDR3 has 13 amino acids. The CDR3 DNA reads TGTGCCAGCAAAAGACAGGGATCCTCTGGCTACACCTTC. Its protein product is CASKRQGSSGYTF.

This clone appeared once. This chain joins TRBV29-1 and TRBJ2-5, with TRBD1 as a possible D gene (6 bases). V lost 4 bases and J 5 bases, leaving 23 bases between the germline ends. This CDR3 region has 16 residues. Looked up from germline, CDR1 is SQVTM and CDR2 is ANQGSEA. The CDR3 spells CSVAPGPGDLGETQYF. The CDR3 bases are TGCAGCGTTGCCCCAGGGCCAGGGGACCTGGGGGAGACCCAGTACTTC.

V is TRBV5-6 and J is TRBJ1-5; D possibly corresponds to TRBD1 (6 bases). CDR1 is SGHDT, CDR2 YYEEEE, per germline. The CDR3 sequence is 13 residues long. V gave up 2 bases and J gave up 7 bases, with 10 bases separating them. CDR3 loop: CASSLQGRQPQHF. For the CDR3, the DNA is TGTGCCAGCAGCTTACAGGGAAGGCAGCCCCAGCATTTT.

V and J are TRBV5-1 and TRBJ1-4; D may be TRBD1 (5 bases). The CDR3 has 16 amino acids. Between the trimmed V and J ends, which lost 1 base and 0 bases, there was a span of 10 bases. Germline V gives CDR1 SGHRS, CDR2 YFSETQ. The CDR3 region has the DNA TGCGCCAGCAGCTTGACCGCAGGGCCAACTAATGAAAAACTGTTTTTT. It translates to CASSLTAGPTNEKLFF.

This rearrangement joins TRBV7-3 to TRBJ2-7; 9 nucleotides align to TRBD1. The CDR3 consists of 14 residues. The ends lost 2 bases at V and 4 bases at J; junction bases unmatched: 3. CDR1 and CDR2 (germline): SGHTA, FQGTGA. The CDR3 nucleotides read TGTGCCAGCAGCTTAGAGACAGGGGGATACGAGCAGTACTTC. Translating gives CASSLETGGYEQYF.

The V gene is TRBV11-2, the J gene TRBJ1-1, with a possible D match to TRBD1 (5 bases). Deletions cut 5 bases from V and 3 bases from J, with 22 bases between. Per the germline V gene, CDR1 is SGHAT and CDR2 is FQNNGV. This CDR3 region has 17 residues. The CDR3 DNA sequence: TGTGCCAGCAGCCCACTCCGGCTCCAGGGCGGGGACACTGAAGCTTTCTTT. This codes for CASSPLRLQGGDTEAFF.

The chain recombines TRBV3-1 (or the pseudogene TRBV3-2) with TRBJ2-1; D remains ambiguous. Trimming removed 1 base from V and 0 bases from J, with 10 bases in between. CDR1 LGHDT and CDR2 YNNKEL come from the germline V gene (reference sequence). The CDR3 is 16 residues long. CDR3 coding DNA: TGTGCCAGCAGCCAAGGTATCTTCCGCTCCTACAATGAGCAGTTCTTC. It codes for CASSQGIFRSYNEQFF.

This chain uses TRBV19 with TRBJ2-2; D unresolved. The V and J ends lost 5 bases and 2 bases respectively, with 9 bases between them. The CDR3 has 14 residues. Looked up from germline, CDR1 is LNHDA and CDR2 is SQIVND (reference sequence). The CDR3 DNA sequence: TGTGCCAGTAGTCCCAGAAAAAACACCGGGGAGCTGTTTTTT. Its translation: CASSPRKNTGELFF.

This chain links TRBV2 with TRBJ2-3, with TRBD2 identical over 7 bases. The germline CDR1 and CDR2 sequences are SNHLY and FYNNEI. CDR3 length: 15 residues. The junction had 11 bases not matched to a gene; V was cut back by 7 bases and J by 4 bases. CDR3 coding DNA: TGTGCCAGCAACCCTTTGGGGGGGTGGTCAGATACGCAGTATTTT. Translated: CASNPLGGWSDTQYF.

The rearrangement links TRBV9 to TRBJ2-3; TRBD1 is a possible D gene (5 bases). Germline lookup yields CDR1 SGDLS and CDR2 YYNGEE. V dropped 0 bases and J dropped 4 bases, with 15 bases sitting between them. The CDR3 is 16 residues long. The CDR3 reads CASSVAAGISADTQYF. The DNA for the CDR3 is TGTGCCAGCAGCGTAGCGGCAGGGATAAGTGCAGATACGCAGTATTTT.

This chain connects TRBV2 to TRBJ1-2; D may be TRBD1 (5 bases). The germline gives CDR1 SNHLY, CDR2 FYNNEI. The length of the CDR3 is 12 residues. V was pared by 1 base and J by 14 bases, with 14 bases between. The CDR3 loop is CASSEDWGVQTF. Written as DNA, the CDR3 is TGTGCCAGCAGTGAAGATTGGGGGGTACAAACCTTC.

This clone was seen just once. This rearrangement joins TRBV19 to TRBJ2-2, with D perhaps matching TRBD1 (6 bases). This CDR3 region has 14 residues. The V and J ends lost 6 bases and 1 base respectively, with 9 bases between them. The V gene's germline CDR1 is LNHDA and CDR2 SQIVND (reference sequence). CDR3: CASSMTGNTGELFF. As DNA, the CDR3 is TGTGCCAGTAGCATGACAGGGAACACCGGGGAGCTGTTTTTT.

The V call is TRBV28, the J call TRBJ2-1; the D gene is possibly TRBD2 (5 bases). V dropped 6 bases and J dropped 7 bases, with 19 bases sitting between them. There are 15 residues in the CDR3. The V gene's germline CDR1 is MDHEN and CDR2 SYDVKM. In DNA, the CDR3 is TGTGCCAGCAGACGAGGGAGTTCCGGGGATAATGAGCAGTTCTTC. This encodes CASRRGSSGDNEQFF.

This chain uses TRBV7-2 with TRBJ1-1, with TRBD1 as a possible D gene (5 bases). The CDR3 is made up of 13 amino acids. CDR1 and CDR2 from the germline V gene are SGHTA and FQGNSA. V was clipped by 2 bases and J by 6 bases, with 10 bases between them. The CDR3 DNA sequence: TGTGCCAGCAGCTTAAGCCAGGGATCTGAAGCTTTCTTT. Protein sequence: CASSLSQGSEAFF. The entire variable domain, with the rest obtained from reference TRBV7-2 and TRBJ1-1, is as follows: GAGVSQSPSNKVTEKGKDVELRCDPISGHTALYWYRQSLGQGLEFLIYFQGNSAPDKSGLPSDRFSAERTGGSVSTLTIQRTQQEDSAVYLCASSLSQGSEAFFGQGTRLTVV.

The rearrangement uses TRBV4-1 and TRBJ1-5; TRBD1 matches at 8 bases. V gave up 3 bases and J gave up 5 bases; unmatched junction bases: 3. This CDR3 region has 14 residues. The germline CDR1 and CDR2 sequences are MGHRA and YSYEKL. DNA of the CDR3: TGCGCCAGCAGCCACGGACAGGGAGATCAGCCCCAGCATTTT. Encoded protein: CASSHGQGDQPQHF.

The rearrangement links TRBV5-1 to TRBJ1-2, with D uncertain. Germline-derived CDR1 and CDR2 are SGHRS and YFSETQ. Trimming removed 4 bases from V and 4 bases from J, with 14 bases in between. This CDR3 contains 14 residues. CDR3: CASSEFLGSYGYTF. Here the CDR3 DNA reads TGCGCCAGCAGCGAGTTTCTGGGGAGCTATGGCTACACCTTC.

To note about this clone: Additional DNA sequences in this sample encode the identical CDR3. This chain connects TRBV7-9 to TRBJ1-6; 11 bases agree with TRBD1. In germline, CDR1 is SEHNR, CDR2 FQNEAQ (reference sequence). J gave up 7 bases and V 5 bases, and 4 bases lay outside the gene matches. This CDR3 is 15 amino acids long. Written as DNA, the CDR3 is TGTGCCAGCAGCGGACAGGGGGCAGGGAATTCACCCCTCCACTTT. This translates into CASSGQGAGNSPLHF.

The chain's CDR3 is CASSYGTEQETQYF. CDR3 DNA sequence: TGTGCCAGCAGTTACGGGACAGAACAAGAGACCCAGTACTTC. This rearrangement joins TRBV27 to TRBJ2-5, with 7 bases fitting TRBD1. In germline, CDR1 is MNHEY, CDR2 SMNVEV (reference sequence). With 4 bases clipped from V and 2 bases from J, the junction kept 4 bases outside the gene matches. This CDR3 is 14 amino acids long.

The J gene is TRBJ1-3, the V gene TRBV27; TRBD1 matches 9 bases. CDR3 size: 19 residues. Germline values: CDR1 MNHEY, CDR2 SMNVEV (reference sequence). J was trimmed by 0 bases and V by 6 bases; bases with no gene match: 15. CDR3 residues: CASRSRDRDLTYSGNTIYF. DNA for the CDR3: TGTGCCAGCAGGAGCCGGGACAGGGACCTTACTTACTCTGGAAACACCATATATTTT.

The chain carries TRBV7-9 and TRBJ2-4; 10 bases are a match to TRBD1. Germline CDR1 reads SEHNR; CDR2 reads FQNEAQ (reference sequence). The CDR3 consists of 16 residues. The junction had 8 bases not matched to a gene; V was cut back by 4 bases and J by 5 bases. The CDR3, as DNA: TGTGCCAGCAGCTCTTCGGGACAGGGGTATGAAAACATTCAGTACTTC. Translating gives CASSSSGQGYENIQYF.